The clone carrying this T cell receptor (beta chain) has only a few counts. Its target is not known. V lost 6 bases, J lost 0 bases, and 12 bases lay in between. The CDR3 totals 15 residues. Per germline, CDR1 SGHTA and CDR2 FQGTGA. This sample was taken from a study of T-cell memory formation after mild COVID-19. General study points: CM and EM subsets held most contracting CD4+ clones; EMRA held CD8+ ones.

TCRdb re-called the 5' RACE reads with MiXCR, one entry per CDR3 protein. Found here are 210,000 or so distinct CDR3 sequences, over 9.5% of them singletons; the top ten hold less than 4%. This chain joins TRBV7-3 and TRBJ1-3, with D perhaps matching TRBD1 (5 bases). The sequencing sample was made of PBMCs or a T cell subset sorted from them (not recorded which). This TCR came from a man between 18 and 29 years old who had mild COVID-19 (a few samples of this study predate the infection). Cell type and time point are not known. The DNA of the CDR3 is TGTGCCAGCAGGCAGGGTAGCCACTCTGGAAACACCATATATTTT. This sequence encodes CASRQGSHSGNTIYF.